This T cell receptor (beta chain) was obtained from a study of somatic mutations in cytotoxic T cells in rheumatoid arthritis. TCRdb keeps only in-frame clones here, not all; method: immunoSEQ multiplex PCR. The table lists around 24,000 clones, roughly 82% of them singletons. This clone showed up just once. The CDR3 contains 16 residues. Germline V gives CDR1 SGHTA, CDR2 FQGNSA. V lost 1 base to trimming and J lost 2 bases, with 9 bases between them. This receptor was taken from a man aged 45-60 years in good health. Sample: CD8+ T cells sorted from blood. V and J are TRBV7-2 and TRBJ2-6; the D is unclear. CDR3 DNA sequence: TGTGCCAGCAGCTTAGAAAAGCTGACTGGGGCCAACGTCCTGACTTTC. This translates into CASSLEKLTGANVLTF.